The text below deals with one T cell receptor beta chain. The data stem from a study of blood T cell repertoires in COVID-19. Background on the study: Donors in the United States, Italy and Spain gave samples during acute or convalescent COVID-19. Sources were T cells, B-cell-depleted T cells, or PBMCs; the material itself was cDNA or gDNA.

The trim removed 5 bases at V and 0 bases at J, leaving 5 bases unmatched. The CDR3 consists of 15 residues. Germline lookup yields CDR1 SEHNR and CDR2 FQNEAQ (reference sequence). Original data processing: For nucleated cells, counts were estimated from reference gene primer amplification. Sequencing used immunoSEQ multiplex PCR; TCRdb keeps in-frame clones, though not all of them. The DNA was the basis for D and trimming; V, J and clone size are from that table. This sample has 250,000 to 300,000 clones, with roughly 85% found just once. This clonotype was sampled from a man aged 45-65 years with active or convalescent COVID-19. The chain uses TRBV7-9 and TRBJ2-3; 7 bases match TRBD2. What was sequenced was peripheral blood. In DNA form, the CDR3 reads TGTGCCAGCAGCGTACTAGCGCCAAGCACAGATACGCAGTATTTT. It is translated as CASSVLAPSTDTQYF. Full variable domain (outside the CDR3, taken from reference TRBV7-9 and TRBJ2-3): DTGVSQNPRHKITKRGQNVTFRCDPISEHNRLYWYRQTLGQGPEFLTYFQNEAQLEKSRLLSDRFSAERPKGSFSTLEIQRTEQGDSAMYLCASSVLAPSTDTQYFGPGTRLTVL.